This TCR beta chain was sequenced in a study of cytotoxic CD8 clonotypes in ibrutinib-treated CLL (dated by TCRdb to the early 2020s). At the level of the whole study: In this cohort, approximately 15 patients were treatment-naive and ten to eleven were relapsed/refractory, while about 18 had unmutated IGHV. Longitudinal samples were available for about 30% of the roughly 90 trial participants. Response samples were taken after a median of approximately 13 months on treatment, ranging from 6 to 36 months. Cryopreserved peripheral blood mononuclear cells were obtained prior to treatment, at the time of response, and at either disease progression or sustained remission. On average, each sample had roughly 260,000 productive templates and tens of thousands of productive rearrangements. Every sample from remission and from progressive disease was obtained while the patients were still on ibrutinib. Responses were partial in roughly 24 patients and complete in 2; after median about 63 months follow-up, around 15 stayed in remission and about twelve progressed. Overall study outcomes, separate from this receptor: An increase in clonality was observed at ibrutinib response, with clonality remaining stable during sustained remission and falling back toward baseline at progression. Lymph node repertoires were not examined, and the timing of sampling was not matched between patients in sustained remission and those whose disease progressed. Public clonotypes were rare and either contracted or stayed stable during treatment, and the rise in clonality at ibrutinib response reflected the expansion of private clonotypes. At baseline, clonality was higher than in age-matched healthy donors and showed a strong correlation with circulating CD8+ T-cell counts.

The time point label of this sample denotes: about a year on ibrutinib. For TCR beta library preparation, 1.5 to 2 micrograms of genomic DNA were extracted from the cryopreserved PBMCs. High-throughput TCR beta sequencing was performed on longitudinal blood samples from CLL patients receiving ibrutinib monotherapy. The patients took part in an open-label, single-center phase 2 trial of ibrutinib monotherapy. As to this clone: The antigen it binds to is not known. The record has no base qualities; no much larger clone is one base away.

Each clonotype received, on average, 10x coverage in deep resolution sequencing performed on a MiSeq, where the target depth lay between 1 in 1 million and 1 in 200,000 T cells. The immunoSEQ hsTCRB Kit was used to generate the TCR beta libraries. The study's own analysis went as follows. The data were analyzed with ImmunoSEQ Analyzer and ImmunoSEQ Data Assistant, and V, D and J gene assignments followed IMGT definitions. Clonality, with values ranging from 0 to 1, was calculated as one minus the normalized Shannon entropy of productive rearrangement frequencies. Only overrepresented clonotypes making up at least 0.05% of each patient's repertoire were included in the public clonotype analysis. Repertoires from around 13 age-matched healthy donors in immuneACCESS were used as clonality controls. TCRdb obtained this table from immuneACCESS and retained in-frame rearrangements with V and J assigned. These tables miss some clones; where compared with another copy, unresolved V genes account for less than half of the shortfall, and the remainder is unexplained. The V and J calls and clone size were taken over from that table, and D and trimming were inferred from the DNA. In all, the sample holds around 70,000 clones, and 75% to 95% of those were seen once. The ten largest clonotypes hold approximately 3.1% of the sample.

The germline V gene encodes CDR1 ENHRY and CDR2 SYGVKD. The CDR3 starts with the cysteine, ends with the phenylalanine, and has 13 residues. The CDR3 DNA has 39 bases and is translated from base 1. Cut back by 6 bases and 2 bases, the V and J ends lie 9 bases apart. Source: PBMCs, taken after 12 months of ibrutinib treatment. The TCR sequence derives from a human donor with chronic lymphocytic leukemia. In this chain, TRBV10-3 is recombined with TRBJ2-3, and the D gene may be TRBD2, 5 bases matching. The sequence in DNA is TGTGCCATCAGGCGACTAATCACAGATACGCAGTATTTT. This yields the protein CAIRRLITDTQYF.